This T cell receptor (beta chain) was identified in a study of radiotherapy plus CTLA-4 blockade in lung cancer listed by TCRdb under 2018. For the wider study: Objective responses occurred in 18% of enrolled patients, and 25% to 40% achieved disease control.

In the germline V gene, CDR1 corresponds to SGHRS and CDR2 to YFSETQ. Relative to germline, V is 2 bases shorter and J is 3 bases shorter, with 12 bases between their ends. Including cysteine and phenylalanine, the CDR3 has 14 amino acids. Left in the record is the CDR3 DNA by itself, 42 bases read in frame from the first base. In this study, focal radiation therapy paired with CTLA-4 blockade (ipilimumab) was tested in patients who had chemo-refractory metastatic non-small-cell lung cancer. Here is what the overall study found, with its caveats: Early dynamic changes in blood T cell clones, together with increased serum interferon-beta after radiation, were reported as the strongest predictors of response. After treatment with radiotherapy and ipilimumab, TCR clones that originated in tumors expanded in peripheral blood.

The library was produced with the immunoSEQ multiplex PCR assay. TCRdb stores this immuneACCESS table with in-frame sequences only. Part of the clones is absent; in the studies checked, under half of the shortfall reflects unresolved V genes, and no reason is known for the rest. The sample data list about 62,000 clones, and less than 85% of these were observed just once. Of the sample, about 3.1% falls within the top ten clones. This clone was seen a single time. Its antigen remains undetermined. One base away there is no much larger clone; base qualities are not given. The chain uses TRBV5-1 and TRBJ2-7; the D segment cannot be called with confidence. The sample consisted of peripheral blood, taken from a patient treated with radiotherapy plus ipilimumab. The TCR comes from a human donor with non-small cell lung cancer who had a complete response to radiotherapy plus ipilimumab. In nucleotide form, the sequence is TGCGCCAGCAGCTTATCGAGGCCTCGCTACGAGCAGTACTTC. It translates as CASSLSRPRYEQYF.